This section outlines one TCR beta chain sequence together with its context. As yet, its antigen is unknown. These data belong to a study of T-cell memory formation after mild COVID-19. Study as a whole: TCR clusters largely stayed donor specific.

A single record per CDR3 protein comes from TCRdb applying MiXCR to the 5' RACE reads. There are roughly 400,000 distinct CDR3 sequences in the sample; roughly 18% occur only once, and 20% to 25% lies in the top ten. The CDR3 runs to 11 residues. Germline V gives CDR1 MNHEY, CDR2 SVGEGT. The trim removed 5 bases at V and 14 bases at J, leaving 3 bases unmatched. Study observations and caveats: CD4+ clones that contracted lay mainly in CM and EM; CD8+ ones lay in EMRA.

The sample was PBMCs or a T cell subset sorted from them (not recorded which). The clonotype comes from a man aged 18-30 years who had mild COVID-19 (a few samples of this study predate the infection). Cell type and time point are not known. The chain couples TRBV6-2 or TRBV6-3 to TRBJ2-4; 10 nucleotides line up with TRBD1. The CDR3 DNA sequence: TGTGCCAGCAGTCAAGGGACAGGGGAGTACTTC. This sequence encodes CASSQGTGEYF.